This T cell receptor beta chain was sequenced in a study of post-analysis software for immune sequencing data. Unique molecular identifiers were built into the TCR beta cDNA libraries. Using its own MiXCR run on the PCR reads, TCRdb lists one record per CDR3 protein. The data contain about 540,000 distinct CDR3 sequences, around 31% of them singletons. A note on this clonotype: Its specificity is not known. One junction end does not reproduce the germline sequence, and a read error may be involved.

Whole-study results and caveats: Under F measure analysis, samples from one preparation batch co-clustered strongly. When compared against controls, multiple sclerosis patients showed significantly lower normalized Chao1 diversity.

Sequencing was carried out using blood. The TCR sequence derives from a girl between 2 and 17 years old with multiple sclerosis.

The CDR3 DNA follows: TGTGCCGGCAGCTTGCCGTTGGGGGTCAAAAACATTCAGTACTTC. Amino acids: CAGSLPLGVKNIQYF. The chain couples TRBV11-2 to TRBJ2-4, with D perhaps TRBD1 or TRBD2 (5 bases each). The CDR3 has 15 amino acids. Germline lookup yields CDR1 SGHAT and CDR2 FQNNGV.